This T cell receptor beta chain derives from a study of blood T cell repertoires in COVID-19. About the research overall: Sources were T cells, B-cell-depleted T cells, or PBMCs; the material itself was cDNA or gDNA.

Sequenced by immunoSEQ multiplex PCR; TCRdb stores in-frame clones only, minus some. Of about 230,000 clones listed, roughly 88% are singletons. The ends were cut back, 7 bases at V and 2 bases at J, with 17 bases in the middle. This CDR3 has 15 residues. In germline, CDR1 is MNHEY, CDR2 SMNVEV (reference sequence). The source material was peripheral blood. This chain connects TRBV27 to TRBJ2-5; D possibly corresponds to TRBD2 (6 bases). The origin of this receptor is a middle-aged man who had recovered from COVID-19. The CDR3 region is CASTPWDWIQETQYF. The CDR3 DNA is TGTGCCAGCACCCCATGGGACTGGATTCAAGAGACCCAGTACTTC.